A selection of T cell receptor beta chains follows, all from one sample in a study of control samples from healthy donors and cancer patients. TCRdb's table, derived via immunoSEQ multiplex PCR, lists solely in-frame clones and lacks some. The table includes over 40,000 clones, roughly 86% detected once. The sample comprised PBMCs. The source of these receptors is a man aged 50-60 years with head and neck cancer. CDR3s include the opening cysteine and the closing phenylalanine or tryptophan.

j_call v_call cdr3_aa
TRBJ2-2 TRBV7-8 CASSLRQSTGELFF
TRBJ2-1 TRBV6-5 CASSVGNEQFF
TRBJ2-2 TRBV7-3 CASSARGGRTGELFF
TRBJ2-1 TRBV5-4 CASSPPAASGTNEQFF
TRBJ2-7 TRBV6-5 CASTGTGNAYEQYF
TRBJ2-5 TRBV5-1 CASSLGSIQETQYF
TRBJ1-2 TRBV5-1 CASSERTLSYTF
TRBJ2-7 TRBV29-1 CSVGSSGGLKEQYF
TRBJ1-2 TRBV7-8 CASSRTGTYGYTF
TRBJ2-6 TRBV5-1 CASSLEGTGANVLTF
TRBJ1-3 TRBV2 CASVGDRVAGNTIYF
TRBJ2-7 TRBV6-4 CASSDCYRDRGLYEQYF
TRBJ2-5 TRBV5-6 CASSSSDRGTQYF
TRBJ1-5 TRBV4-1 CASSQAGPPLGLHQPQHF
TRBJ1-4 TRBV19 CASRDRPATNEKLFF
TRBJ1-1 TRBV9 CASSVVGGNTEAFF
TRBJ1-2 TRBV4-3 CASSQDWRGVEDYGYTF
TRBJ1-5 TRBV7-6 CASSPRFGNQPQHF
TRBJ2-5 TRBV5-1 CASSFTSGYQETQYF
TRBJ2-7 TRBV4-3 CASSQTGQGAYEQYF
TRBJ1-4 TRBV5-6 CASSLAPTGVDEKLFF
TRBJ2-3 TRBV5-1 CASSLGETDTQYF
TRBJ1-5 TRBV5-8 CASSLQGGLGQPQHF
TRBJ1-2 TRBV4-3 CASSQDHRGTTYGYTF
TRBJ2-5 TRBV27 CASSRGEETQYF
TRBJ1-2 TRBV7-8 CASRSERGGYGYTF
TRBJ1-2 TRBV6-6 CAILGQGYGYTF
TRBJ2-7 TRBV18 CASSRSFSGGDYEQYF
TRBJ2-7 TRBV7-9 CASSLPSSGYEQYF
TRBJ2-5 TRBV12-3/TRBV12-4 CASSFSEETQYF
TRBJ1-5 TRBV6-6 CASRGGDDQPQHF
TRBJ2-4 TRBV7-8 CASSPGRAPNLPNIQYF
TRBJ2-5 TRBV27 CASSWTGFQETQYF
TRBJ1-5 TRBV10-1 CASSESGRTGVNQPQHF
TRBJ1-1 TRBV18 CASSPPGPPYEAFF
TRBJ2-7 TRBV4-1 CASSQGTGDYEQYF
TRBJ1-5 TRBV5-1 CASSRGDSENNQPQHF
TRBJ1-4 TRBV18 CASSPRTDTTNEKLFF
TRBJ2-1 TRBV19 CASSHARLAPNEQFF
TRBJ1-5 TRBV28 CASRKRATGIEGNQPQHF
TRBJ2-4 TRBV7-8 CASTSEGGLAKNIQYF
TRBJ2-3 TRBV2 CASKGVAGYTDTQYF
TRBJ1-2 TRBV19 CASSPAGQGAMGYTF
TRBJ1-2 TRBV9 CASGLANYGYTF
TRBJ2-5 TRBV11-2 CASSLIGQEYETQYF
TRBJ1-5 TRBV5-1 CASSLDPGSNQPQHF
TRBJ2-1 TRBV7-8 CASSLAQDNEQFF
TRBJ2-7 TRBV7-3 CASSSLTSGKPYEQYF
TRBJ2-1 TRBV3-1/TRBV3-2 CASSLQMGGNEQFF
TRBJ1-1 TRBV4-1 CASSRETGAMMNTEAFF
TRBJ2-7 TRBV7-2 CASSLGGTGGASYEQYF
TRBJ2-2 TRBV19 CASSDRWRGANGELFF
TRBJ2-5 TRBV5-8 CASSWGRSQETQYF